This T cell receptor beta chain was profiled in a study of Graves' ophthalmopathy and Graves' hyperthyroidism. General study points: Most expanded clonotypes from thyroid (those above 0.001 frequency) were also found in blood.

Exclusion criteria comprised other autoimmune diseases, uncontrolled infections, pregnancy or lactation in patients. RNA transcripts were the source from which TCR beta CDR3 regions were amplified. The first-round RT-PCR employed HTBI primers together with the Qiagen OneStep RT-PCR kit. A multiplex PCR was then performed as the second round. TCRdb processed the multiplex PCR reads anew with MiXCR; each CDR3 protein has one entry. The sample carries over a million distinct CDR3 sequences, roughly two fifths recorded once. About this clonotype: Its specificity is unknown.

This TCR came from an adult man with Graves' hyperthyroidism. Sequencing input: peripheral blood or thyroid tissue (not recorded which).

Here the CDR3 reads CASIGENEKLFF. CDR3 coding DNA: TGTGCCAGCATTGGGGAGAATGAAAAACTGTTTTTT. The chain couples TRBV12-3 or TRBV12-4 to TRBJ1-4; D ambiguous. The length of the CDR3 is 12 residues. Trimming took off 7 bases at V and 5 bases at J, with 8 bases between the two ends.